This T cell receptor (beta chain) originates from a study of patients and donors after allogeneic stem cell transplantation. V dropped 6 bases and J dropped 5; count of bases not matched to a gene: 15. The CDR3 contains 18 residues. TCRdb reanalysed the RT-PCR reads using MiXCR and keeps one entry per CDR3 protein. The sample includes over 150,000 distinct CDR3 sequences, less than 45% of them seen just once. This sequence originates from a human donor who was either an allogeneic HSCT recipient or a stem cell or donor lymphocyte infusion donor (not recorded which). It is not recorded whose cells these are; they may come from a transplant donor. The chain combines TRBV12-3 or TRBV12-4 with TRBJ2-7, with TRBD2 identical over 14 bases. The sample comprised blood, either unsorted or a sorted T cell fraction (not recorded which). CDR3 bases: TGTGCCAGCAGCCTAGGCCTCGGACTAGCGGGAGGTACGAACGAGCAGTACTTC. This sequence encodes CASSLGLGLAGGTNEQYF.